The rows below give T cell receptor beta chains drawn from one sample of a study of blood T cell repertoires in COVID-19. Profiled with immunoSEQ multiplex PCR; TCRdb holds only in-frame clones, not every one. The table lists approximately 61,000 clones, 83% of them singletons. Sequenced input: peripheral blood. The receptors stem from a middle-aged man with COVID-19, enrolled during active disease. CDR3s include the opening cysteine and the closing phenylalanine or tryptophan. A D gene is named only where the DNA matches it firmly. Not all rows give a size; the values are once, few, many and, for expanded clones, a class.

TRBV19	TRBJ1-4	-	-	CASTTSSAGRNEKLFF	TGTGCCAGTACTACATCGTCGGCAGGGAGGAATGAAAAACTGTTTTTT
TRBV27	TRBJ2-7	-	-	CASSPYRAGLSYEQYF	TGTGCCAGCAGTCCGTACCGGGCGGGCCTCTCCTACGAGCAGTACTTC
TRBV7-2	TRBJ1-2	-	-	CASSLERIGSYGYTF	TGTGCCAGCAGCTTAGAACGTATAGGGAGCTATGGCTACACCTTC
TRBV7-2	TRBJ1-4	-	TRBD1	CASSPKTGGLEKLFF	TGTGCCAGCAGCCCGAAGACAGGGGGCCTGGAAAAACTGTTTTTT
TRBV2	TRBJ2-3	-	-	CASSESGVGTDTQYF	TGTGCCAGCAGTGAGTCGGGAGTGGGCACAGATACGCAGTATTTT
TRBV3-1/TRBV3-2	TRBJ2-7	-	TRBD1	CASSQGTVPEQYF	TGTGCCAGCAGCCAGGGGACAGTTCCCGAGCAGTACTTC
TRBV3-1/TRBV3-2	TRBJ1-1	-	-	CASSSYDRFAEAFF	TGTGCCAGCAGCTCTTATGACAGGTTCGCTGAAGCTTTCTTT
TRBV4-1	TRBJ1-4	-	-	CASSQESVNEKLFF	TGCGCCAGCAGCCAAGAATCGGTTAATGAAAAACTGTTTTTT
TRBV6-4	TRBJ2-2	-	-	CASQSGANTGELFF	TGTGCCAGCCAGTCAGGGGCGAACACCGGGGAGCTGTTTTTT
TRBV5-1	TRBJ2-5	-	TRBD1	CASSPGQGAMGTQYF	TGCGCCAGCAGCCCCGGACAGGGGGCGATGGGGACCCAGTACTTC
TRBV11-3	TRBJ2-2	-	TRBD2	CASSLALAGVTGELFF	TGTGCCAGCAGCTTAGCCCTAGCGGGAGTCACCGGGGAGCTGTTTTTT
TRBV10-3	TRBJ2-1	once	TRBD2	CAISGSGGNEQFF	TGTGCCATCAGTGGAAGCGGGGGCAATGAGCAGTTCTTC
TRBV2	TRBJ2-3	-	TRBD2	CASSEIRAGGTDTQYF	TGTGCCAGCAGTGAGATCAGGGCGGGAGGGACAGATACGCAGTATTTT
TRBV6-1	TRBJ2-1	-	-	CASSEPDPEGFF	TGTGCCAGCAGTGAACCGGACCCCGAGGGGTTCTTC
TRBV6-5	TRBJ2-3	once	-	CASAGGVGYTDTQYF	TGTGCCAGCGCAGGAGGCGTGGGATACACAGATACGCAGTATTTT
TRBV7-9	TRBJ2-7	-	TRBD2	CASSPPGLAGVGEQYF	TGTGCCAGCAGCCCACCAGGACTAGCGGGAGTAGGCGAGCAGTACTTC
TRBV5-6	TRBJ1-2	-	TRBD1	CASSPGQGWHYGYTF	TGTGCCAGCAGCCCGGGACAGGGATGGCACTATGGCTACACCTTC
TRBV6-6	TRBJ1-2	-	-	CASSEIGAGSNYGYTF	TGTGCCAGCAGCGAGATTGGGGCCGGTTCTAACTATGGCTACACCTTC
TRBV7-2	TRBJ1-3	-	-	CASRLSGRGAGNTIYF	TGTGCCAGCAGGCTATCGGGGAGGGGCGCTGGAAACACCATATATTTT
TRBV3-1/TRBV3-2	TRBJ1-4	once	-	CASSPLQGFNEKLFF	TGTGCCAGCAGCCCGTTACAGGGATTTAATGAAAAACTGTTTTTT
TRBV7-2	TRBJ1-5	few	TRBD1	CASSPDRAQPQHF	TGTGCCAGCAGCCCCGACAGGGCTCAGCCCCAGCATTTT
TRBV6-5	TRBJ1-1	-	-	CASSRKSGGVTEAFF	TGTGCCAGCAGTAGAAAATCCGGGGGGGTCACTGAAGCTTTCTTT
TRBV10-3	TRBJ1-1	medium-sized	-	CAISDRGRNTEAFF	TGTGCCATCAGTGACAGGGGAAGGAACACTGAAGCTTTCTTT
TRBV10-3	TRBJ2-3	once	-	CAISEGVADTQYF	TGTGCCATATCGGAGGGAGTAGCAGATACGCAGTATTTT
TRBV27	TRBJ2-3	-	-	CASSFLETDTQYF	TGTGCCAGCAGTTTCTTAGAAACAGATACGCAGTATTTT
TRBV7-9	TRBJ2-5	-	-	CASSFQGGSETQYF	TGTGCCAGCAGCTTCCAGGGTGGAAGTGAGACCCAGTACTTC
TRBV10-3	TRBJ2-7	-	-	CATRHTGTKLHEQYF	TGTGCCACTCGGCATACCGGGACAAAGTTGCACGAGCAGTACTTC
TRBV6-1	TRBJ2-3	once	TRBD2	CASSDLIAGAGTDTQYF	TGTGCCAGCAGTGATCTGATAGCGGGAGCCGGGACAGATACGCAGTATTTT
TRBV3-1/TRBV3-2	TRBJ1-1	-	-	CASSQNSRGQEAFF	TGTGCCAGCAGCCAAAACTCAAGAGGACAGGAAGCTTTCTTT
TRBV19	TRBJ2-1	-	-	CASSIGSNNEQFF	TGTGCCAGTAGTATAGGGTCTAACAATGAGCAGTTCTTC
TRBV5-1	TRBJ2-1	-	TRBD2	CASSLDLAGSYNEQFF	TGCGCCAGCAGCTTGGACCTAGCGGGATCCTACAATGAGCAGTTCTTC
TRBV6-6	TRBJ2-2	-	-	CASSYSGTHGTGELFF	TGTGCCAGCAGTTACTCCGGGACTCACGGGACCGGGGAGCTGTTTTTT
TRBV30	TRBJ1-1	-	-	CAWRRGGLNTEAFF	TGTGCCTGGAGACGCGGCGGACTTAACACTGAAGCTTTCTTT
TRBV5-1	TRBJ1-3	-	-	CASSLGRGSGNTIYF	TGCGCCAGCTCCCTCGGAAGGGGCTCTGGAAACACCATATATTTT
TRBV18	TRBJ2-1	-	TRBD2	CASSPIPFSGRAPNEQFF	TGTGCCAGCTCACCGATTCCTTTTAGCGGGAGGGCCCCCAATGAGCAGTTCTTC